This T cell receptor beta chain was recorded in a study of CD8+ T cells in alopecia areata. Turning to the study itself: Affected scalp percentage determined the severity score of treated patients.

RNA extraction was followed by reverse transcription into cDNA, which acted as the sequencing template. Only in-frame clones appear in the TCRdb table, and some are missing; sequencing was by immunoSEQ multiplex PCR. The data show 100,000 or so clones, 50% to 60% seen once. The CDR3 length is 14 residues. CDR1 SEHNR and CDR2 FQNEAQ come from the germline V gene (reference sequence). Trimming cost V 1 base and J 4 bases; bases outside gene matches: 2. Study-level results: Clonality in the scalp and expanded CD8+ clones ranked among the top 100 were significantly decreased by tofacitinib.

Treatment defined: oral pan-JAK inhibitor, 5-10 mg twice daily. Starting from PBMCs, sorting isolated CD4+ and CD8+ T cells. This clone was counted between two and nine times. Antigen unknown. This material consisted of CD8+ T cells sorted from blood, taken at approximately week 56, from a patient treated with tofacitinib. The chain carries TRBV7-9 and TRBJ2-3, with 7 bases that match TRBD1. The source of this sequence is a human donor with alopecia areata. The CDR3 DNA reads as TGTGCCAGCAGCTTAGAGCAGGGGGCAGATACGCAGTATTTT. It encodes CASSLEQGADTQYF.